This T cell receptor beta chain derives from a study of blood T cell repertoires in COVID-19. Study context: Some COVID-19 samples were acute and others convalescent; all came from the United States, Italy and Spain. T cells, B-cell-depleted T cells, or PBMCs supplied cDNA or gDNA.

The CDR3 spans 15 residues. Per the original methods: Estimated nucleated cell counts came from reference gene primer amplification. Assay: immunoSEQ multiplex PCR; the TCRdb copy retains only in-frame clones and omits some. The D gene and trimming were derived from the DNA, and the V and J assignments and clone size from that table. The sample holds 80,000 or so clones, around 90% seen once. Sequenced material: peripheral blood. This TCR came from a man aged 45 to 65 with acute or convalescent COVID-19. The gene calls are TRBV21-1 and TRBJ2-5; the table's D gene call, TRBD1, was not cross checked with the DNA. TRBV21-1 is a recognized pseudogene. DNA of the CDR3: TGTGCCAGCAGCCCCCGACAGGGCCCCGAAGAGACCCAGTACTTC. It encodes CASSPRQGPEETQYF.